Below, 29 T cell receptor beta chains from the same sample are listed, as sequenced in a study of shared T cell receptors in the human thymus. Assay: immunoSEQ multiplex PCR; the TCRdb copy retains only in-frame clones and omits some. The sample holds 500,000 to 850,000 clones, approximately 87% seen once. The sample also formed part of further work on human thymus T cells.

Sequenced: thymocytes. These receptors were taken from a boy in the first two years of life with a congenital heart defect.

V and J are TRBV9 and TRBJ2-7; TRBD1 is a possible D gene (6 bases). The V gene lost 4 bases and the J gene lost 0 bases, with 11 bases spanning the gap. The CDR3 is 14 amino acids. The germline CDR1 and CDR2 sequences are SGDLS and YYNGEE. CDR3 coding DNA: TGTGCCAGCAGCCCCCGGGACACCTCCTACGAGCAGTACTTC. Translated: CASSPRDTSYEQYF.

As for this clone: Other DNA variants within this sample encode the same CDR3. V and J are TRBV28 and TRBJ2-7; 7 positions agree with TRBD1. V dropped 6 bases and J dropped 3; count of bases not matched to a gene: 5. Germline V gene sequence: CDR1 MDHEN, CDR2 SYDVKM. The CDR3 has 13 amino acids. The CDR3 coding sequence is TGTGCCAGCAGACCGGGACAGAGCTACGAGCAGTACTTC. Protein: CASRPGQSYEQYF.

The chain carries TRBV6-5 and TRBJ1-2, with D unresolved. CDR1 and CDR2 from the germline V gene are MNHEY and SVGAGI. The CDR3 runs to 12 residues. V lost 6 bases, J lost 4 bases, and 9 bases lay in between. The chain's CDR3 is CASSPGSYGYTF. The CDR3 bases are TGTGCCAGCAGCCCCGGGTCCTATGGCTACACCTTC.

The V gene is TRBV29-1, the J gene TRBJ2-3, with TRBD2 matching over 14 bases. Germline assignment: CDR1 SQVTM and CDR2 ANQGSEA. Unmatched junction bases numbered 6, after V lost 5 bases and J lost 5 bases. The CDR3 covers 15 residues. This chain's CDR3 is CSVLPGLAGEDTQYF. CDR3 DNA: TGCAGCGTTCTGCCGGGACTAGCGGGAGAAGATACGCAGTATTTT.

The rearrangement joins TRBV10-3 to TRBJ2-7; perhaps TRBD2 as D (6 bases). CDR3 length: 17 residues. Germline CDR1 ENHRY, CDR2 SYGVKD. The germline V and J ends were trimmed by 0 bases and 4 bases, with 19 bases remaining between them. CDR3 residues: CAISESTLEGPGYEQYF. The CDR3 nucleotides are TGTGCCATCAGTGAGTCGACTCTGGAGGGGCCAGGGTACGAGCAGTACTTC.

The chain links TRBV28 to TRBJ2-1; D is perhaps TRBD1 (5 bases). V lost 5 bases and J 5 bases, leaving 10 bases between the germline ends. Germline loops: CDR1 MDHEN, CDR2 SYDVKM. The CDR3 has 13 amino acids. This chain's CDR3 is CASSPGHDNEQFF. The CDR3 nucleotides are TGTGCCAGCAGTCCTGGACACGACAATGAGCAGTTCTTC.

A single count supports this clone. The chain links TRBV30 to TRBJ2-1; D unclear. This CDR3 spans 17 amino acids. CDR1 and CDR2 (germline): GTSNPN, SVGIG (reference sequence). V was shortened by 0 bases and J by 3 bases, with 18 bases between the two germline ends. The CDR3 sequence: CAWSVAREQPSYNEQFF. The DNA of the CDR3 is TGTGCCTGGAGTGTAGCGCGCGAGCAGCCTAGCTACAATGAGCAGTTCTTC.

This chain uses TRBV5-6 with TRBJ2-7; no clear D. Trimming cost V 4 bases and J 5 bases, with 19 bases left between them. The CDR3 length is 15 residues. Germline CDR1 and CDR2: SGHDT and YYEEEE. The CDR3 DNA reads TGTGCCAGCAGCCACCGCCCGGTACCTTCGCACGAGCAGTACTTC. Amino acids: CASSHRPVPSHEQYF.

The genes are TRBV20-1 and TRBJ2-7; no definite D call. V lost 4 bases to trimming and J lost 3 bases, with 4 bases between them. In germline, CDR1 is DFQATT, CDR2 SNEGSKA (reference sequence). The CDR3 covers 10 residues. The CDR3 nucleotides are TGCAGTGCTATCCTCTACGAGCAGTACTTC. Amino acids: CSAILYEQYF.

V and J are TRBV11-2 and TRBJ1-3; D unclear. Trimming stripped 1 base from V and 3 bases from J, with 13 bases between. This CDR3 contains 16 residues. Germline V gives CDR1 SGHAT, CDR2 FQNNGV. This chain's CDR3 is CASSLVPRGYGNTIYF. CDR3 bases: TGTGCCAGCAGCTTAGTACCTCGGGGTTATGGAAACACCATATATTTT.

This clone is a singleton in its sample. This chain joins TRBV7-6 and TRBJ1-3; the D is unclear. The CDR3 has 15 residues. Germline CDR1 reads SGHVS; CDR2 reads FNYEAQ. V was shortened by 4 bases and J by 2 bases, with 12 bases between the two germline ends. CDR3 sequence (DNA): TGTGCCAGCAGCTCCCCTCAGGCACCTGGAAACACCATATATTTT. Amino acids: CASSSPQAPGNTIYF.

The rearrangement joins TRBV29-1 to TRBJ2-7, with D maybe TRBD2 (5 bases). V lost 7 bases to trimming and J lost 0 bases, with 16 bases between them. CDR3 length equals 14 residues. Germline CDR1 reads SQVTM; CDR2 reads ANQGSEA. Written as DNA, the CDR3 is TGCAGCGCGACTGGAGGTACAGACTCCTACGAGCAGTACTTC. It specifies CSATGGTDSYEQYF.

This clone was detected once. The J gene is TRBJ2-1, the V gene TRBV2; the match to TRBD1 covers 7 bases. From germline, CDR1 is SNHLY and CDR2 FYNNEI. Losses at the gene ends were 6 bases for V and 5 bases for J; bases not matched to a gene: 7. This CDR3 is built from 14 residues. The CDR3 coding sequence is TGTGCCAGCAGACTAAGGGGGCTGAACAATGAGCAGTTCTTC. Amino acids: CASRLRGLNNEQFF.

This chain joins TRBV12-5 and TRBJ2-6; maybe TRBD1 (7 bases). V lost 0 bases to trimming and J lost 0 bases, with 24 bases between them. CDR1 and CDR2 from the germline V gene are LGHNT and FRNRAP. The CDR3 extends over 22 amino acids. The CDR3 DNA reads as TGTGCTAGTGGTTTGGTAAGAAGACAGGGAAGGAGGGTGTTCTCTGGGGCCAACGTCCTGACTTTC. This encodes CASGLVRRQGRRVFSGANVLTF.

The rearrangement joins TRBV5-6 to TRBJ2-7; 7 bases are shared with TRBD1. The CDR3 has 15 residues. V shed 3 bases and J 5 bases; nucleotides not matched to a gene: 11. The germline gives CDR1 SGHDT, CDR2 YYEEEE. CDR3 region: CASSSWDRVVDEQYF. The CDR3 DNA reads TGTGCCAGCAGCTCTTGGGACAGAGTTGTCGACGAGCAGTACTTC.

CDR3 bases: TGCGCCAGCAGTGAATTTAGGAGTTTGCAGGGGGGCACTGAAGCTTTCTTT. It codes for CASSEFRSLQGGTEAFF. The rearrangement links TRBV10-1 to TRBJ1-1; 7 bases map to TRBD1. The CDR3 totals 17 residues. Germline V lookup: CDR1 WNHNN, CDR2 SYGVQD (reference sequence). The J segment lost 4 bases and the V segment lost 3 bases, leaving 14 bases of the junction unmatched.

The rearrangement uses TRBV9 and TRBJ1-4; possible D gene TRBD1, 5 bases. The V gene's germline CDR1 is SGDLS and CDR2 YYNGEE. Deletions cut 0 bases from V and 8 bases from J, with 14 bases between. The CDR3 has 15 amino acids. In DNA form, the CDR3 reads TGTGCCAGCAGCGTAGGGCAGGGTGGTCAAGAAAAACTGTTTTTT. Amino acid sequence: CASSVGQGGQEKLFF.

This chain joins TRBV2 and TRBJ2-4; 8 bases line up with TRBD2. With V trimmed by 7 bases and J by 0 bases, 2 bases remained unmatched. This CDR3 is 14 amino acids long. Germline CDR1 SNHLY, CDR2 FYNNEI. The CDR3 sequence: CASTGGIAKNIQYF. The CDR3 bases are TGTGCCAGCACGGGGGGGATAGCCAAAAACATTCAGTACTTC.

This chain links TRBV6-4 with TRBJ1-1, with D perhaps TRBD1 (6 bases). The CDR3 is 14 amino acids. With 0 bases removed from V and 3 bases from J, the gap between germline ends came to 8 bases. Germline V lookup: CDR1 MRHNA, CDR2 SNTAGT. CDR3 sequence reads: CASSDSPGDTEAFF. DNA for the CDR3: TGTGCCAGCAGTGACTCGCCAGGGGACACTGAAGCTTTCTTT.

This clone has only a few counts. The CDR3 bases are TGTGCCAGCAGACTTTACGAGCAGTACTTC. Amino acids: CASRLYEQYF. This chain joins TRBV19 and TRBJ2-7; no definite D call. Trimming took 9 bases from V and 4 from J, leaving 7 bases between them. The CDR3 is made up of 10 amino acids. Germline CDR1 reads LNHDA; CDR2 reads SQIVND (reference sequence).

The sample holds a few counts of this clone. The V and J genes are TRBV28 and TRBJ1-6; 10 bases match TRBD1. Germline V gene data show CDR1 as MDHEN and CDR2 as SYDVKM. The V segment lost 5 bases and the J segment 8 bases; nucleotides outside the gene matches: 3. There are 14 residues in the CDR3. The CDR3 here is CASSPGQGDSPLHF. In DNA form, the CDR3 reads TGTGCCAGCAGTCCAGGACAGGGGGATTCACCCCTCCACTTT.

The chain uses TRBV6-5 and TRBJ2-2, with 8 nucleotides matching TRBD2. This CDR3 has 14 amino acids. Germline values: CDR1 MNHEY, CDR2 SVGAGI. CDR3 bases: TGTGCTATCAGCGGGGGCTCGAACACCGGGGAGCTGTTTTTT. It codes for CAISGGSNTGELFF.

The V and J genes are TRBV4-2 and TRBJ2-2, with TRBD1 matching 12 bases. Looked up from germline, CDR1 is LGHNA and CDR2 is YNFKEQ. Losses at the gene ends were 4 bases for V and 8 bases for J; bases not matched to a gene: 2. This CDR3 contains 14 residues. Written as DNA, the CDR3 is TGTGCCAGCAGCCGGGACAGGGGGCTTGGGGAGCTGTTTTTT. It is translated as CASSRDRGLGELFF.

This clone was recorded a few times. This chain connects TRBV5-6 to TRBJ2-7; 7 positions match TRBD1. This CDR3 contains 13 residues. Germline CDR1 SGHDT, CDR2 YYEEEE. The trim removed 0 bases at V and 6 bases at J, leaving 3 bases unmatched. The CDR3 is CASSLVQGPEQYF. DNA for the CDR3: TGTGCCAGCAGCTTGGTACAGGGGCCCGAGCAGTACTTC. The whole variable domain, remainder taken from reference TRBV5-6 and TRBJ2-7, is DAGVTQSPTHLIKTRGQQVTLRCSPKSGHDTVSWYQQALGQGPQFIFQYYEEEERQRGNFPDRFSGHQFPNYSSELNVNALLLGDSALYLCASSLVQGPEQYFGPGTRLTVT.

The CDR3 DNA follows: TGTGCCAGCAGCCGAGGGCTACTAGCGGATACTGTGGGGGAGGTAACAGATACGCAGTATTTT. Protein product: CASSRGLLADTVGEVTDTQYF. The genes are TRBV14 and TRBJ2-3, with 8 positions matching TRBD2. The germline CDR1 and CDR2 sequences are SGHDN and FVKESK. V was pared by 4 bases and J by 3 bases, with 24 bases of the junction left unmatched. The CDR3 contains 21 residues.

V and J are TRBV14 and TRBJ1-2; TRBD1 is a possible D gene (6 bases). Germline lookup yields CDR1 SGHDN and CDR2 FVKESK. The CDR3 is 18 amino acids. The ends were cut back, 3 bases at V and 8 bases at J, with 28 bases in the middle. CDR3 DNA sequence: TGTGCCAGCAGCCAGGGTGCAGGGGTTTGGCATCCCGATGAGGGCTACACCTTC. As protein: CASSQGAGVWHPDEGYTF.

This rearrangement joins TRBV2 to TRBJ1-1, with D perhaps TRBD1 (6 bases). Trimming removed 1 base at V and 1 base at J, with 7 bases between. CDR1 and CDR2 (germline): SNHLY, FYNNEI. CDR3 size: 14 residues. CDR3 residues: CASSEGTENTEAFF. The DNA of the CDR3 is TGTGCCAGCAGTGAAGGGACAGAGAACACTGAAGCTTTCTTT.

This chain links TRBV30 with TRBJ1-2, with 10 bases matching TRBD1. This CDR3 comprises 16 residues. Germline V gene lookup returns CDR1 GTSNPN and CDR2 SVGIG (reference sequence). The V and J ends lost 0 bases and 6 bases, in that order; junction bases with no gene match: 10. In nucleotides, the CDR3 is TGTGCCTGGAGTGTAAGGCCCGCTGGGACAGGGGATGGCTACACCTTC. Its translation: CAWSVRPAGTGDGYTF.

In this sample, this clone turned up a few times. The chain has TRBV27 and TRBJ1-4; D not resolved. The CDR3 loop spans 15 amino acids. Germline values: CDR1 MNHEY, CDR2 SMNVEV (reference sequence). Trimming took off 3 bases at V and 0 bases at J, with 8 bases between the two ends. CDR3 DNA: TGTGCCAGCAGTTTCTTGGAGCCAACTAATGAAAAACTGTTTTTT. Translation gives CASSFLEPTNEKLFF.